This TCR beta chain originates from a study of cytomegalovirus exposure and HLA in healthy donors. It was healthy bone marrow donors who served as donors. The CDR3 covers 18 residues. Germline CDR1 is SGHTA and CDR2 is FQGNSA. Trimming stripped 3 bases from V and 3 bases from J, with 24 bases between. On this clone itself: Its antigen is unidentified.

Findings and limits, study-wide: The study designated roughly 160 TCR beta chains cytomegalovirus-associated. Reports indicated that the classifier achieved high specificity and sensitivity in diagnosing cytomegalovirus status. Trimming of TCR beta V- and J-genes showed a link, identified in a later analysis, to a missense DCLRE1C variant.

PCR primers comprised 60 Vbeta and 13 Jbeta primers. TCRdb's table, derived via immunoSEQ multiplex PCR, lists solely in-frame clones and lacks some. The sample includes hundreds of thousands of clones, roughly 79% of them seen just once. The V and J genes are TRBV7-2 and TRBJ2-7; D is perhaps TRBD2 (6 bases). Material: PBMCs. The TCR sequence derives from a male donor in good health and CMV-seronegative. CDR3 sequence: CASSFRSGPGGIYYEQYF. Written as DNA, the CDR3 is TGTGCCAGCAGCTTCCGAAGTGGCCCGGGCGGGATCTACTACGAGCAGTACTTC.